Below, 6 T cell receptor beta chains from the same sample are listed, as sequenced in a study of CD8 T cells in ankylosing spondylitis. TCRdb fed the 5' RACE reads into MiXCR, producing one record per CDR3 protein. Among about 320,000 distinct CDR3 sequences, about 9.9% were seen once, and the ten largest hold roughly 9%. Sequenced: blood, either unsorted or a sorted T cell fraction (not recorded which). Receptors were obtained from a female donor with ankylosing spondylitis or in good health (not recorded which).

This clonotype has ten or more counts. The V and J genes are TRBV5-6 and TRBJ1-4, with TRBD1 matching over 8 bases. The germline gives CDR1 SGHDT, CDR2 YYEEEE. This CDR3 contains 15 residues. Losses at the gene ends were 4 bases for V and 6 bases for J; bases not matched to a gene: 8. The CDR3 bases are TGTGCCAGCAGCGTCACAGGGGGAATAGATGAAAAACTGTTTTTT. Translation gives CASSVTGGIDEKLFF.

Ten or more counts support this clonotype. This chain joins TRBV7-2 and TRBJ2-3, with D hard to call. Deletions cut 5 bases from V and 2 bases from J, with 11 bases between. Germline CDR1 and CDR2: SGHTA and FQGNSA. CDR3 length: 14 amino acids. The DNA of the CDR3 is TGTGCCAGCAGCCAGACTGGATCCACAGATACGCAGTATTTT. The encoded protein is CASSQTGSTDTQYF.

This clonotype occurred many times. The rearrangement uses TRBV4-1 and TRBJ1-5; D is unclear. Germline V CDR1 and CDR2: MGHRA, YSYEKL. The V and J ends lost 0 bases and 2 bases respectively, with 8 bases between them. The CDR3 consists of 15 residues. Here the CDR3 DNA reads TGCGCCAGCAGCCAAGAACGCTCGGGCAATCAGCCCCAGCATTTT. It translates to CASSQERSGNQPQHF.

This clonotype was detected only a few times. The chain recombines TRBV20-1 with TRBJ2-7; 10 bases align to TRBD2. In germline, CDR1 is DFQATT, CDR2 SNEGSKA (reference sequence). The CDR3 is 14 residues long. Losses at the gene ends were 3 bases for V and 4 bases for J; bases not matched to a gene: 6. For the CDR3, the DNA is TGCAGTGCTAGGGGGCTAGCGGGGGAATACGAGCAGTACTTC. Translating it yields CSARGLAGEYEQYF.

The sample holds many counts of this clonotype. This rearrangement joins TRBV5-1 to TRBJ1-6; 7 nucleotides agree with TRBD1. Germline V gene data show CDR1 as SGHRS and CDR2 as YFSETQ. The CDR3 length is 13 residues. Trimming cost V 4 bases and J 7 bases; bases outside gene matches: 2. CDR3 amino acids: CASSPTGNSPLHF. The CDR3 coding sequence is TGCGCCAGCAGCCCGACAGGGAATTCACCCCTCCACTTT.

This clonotype showed up many times. This sequence joins TRBV29-1 and TRBJ1-1; D is uncertain. The V gene's germline CDR1 is SQVTM and CDR2 ANQGSEA. With 5 bases removed from V and 3 bases from J, the gap between germline ends came to 13 bases. The CDR3 is made up of 13 amino acids. CDR3 loop: CSVSKGADTEAFF. In nucleotides, the CDR3 is TGCAGCGTTTCTAAAGGAGCGGACACTGAAGCTTTCTTT.